The 14 T cell receptor beta chains presented below share a single source sample, sequenced in a study of T cells in Graves' hyperthyroidism and ophthalmopathy. Amplification yielded TCR beta CDR3 regions, with RNA transcripts as the source. The TCR CDR3 first-round RT-PCR relied on the HTBI primer set. MiXCR was run by TCRdb on the multiplex PCR reads, yielding one entry per CDR3 protein. The sample contains about 540,000 distinct CDR3 sequences, 46% of which appear only once. The sample consisted of peripheral blood or thyroid tissue (not recorded which). The receptors shown here come from a woman aged 18 to 35 with Graves' hyperthyroidism.

Points on this clonotype: A much more abundant neighbour one base away suggests this may be a read error. The chain uses TRBV2 and TRBJ2-7; 7 bases are a match to TRBD1. Trimming removed 4 bases from V and 5 bases from J; junction bases left unmatched: 8. The V gene's germline CDR1 is SNHLY and CDR2 FYNNEI. CDR3 length: 14 residues. DNA of the CDR3: TGTGCCAGCAGTGTAGGGGGCGCGTCCCACGAGCAGTACTTC. Protein: CASSVGGASHEQYF.

The chain uses TRBV15 and TRBJ1-5; 8 bases match TRBD1. This CDR3 contains 16 residues. Trimming at V came to 3 bases and at J to 1 base, leaving 5 bases not matched to a gene. Germline assignment: CDR1 LNHNV and CDR2 YYDKDF (reference sequence). The CDR3 is CATSSRTGRSNQPQHF. DNA of the CDR3: TGTGCCACCAGCAGTCGGACAGGGAGAAGCAATCAGCCCCAGCATTTT.

The chain is built from TRBV19 and TRBJ1-5, with D possibly being TRBD1 (5 bases). V lost 6 bases, J lost 7 bases, and 16 bases lay in between. The CDR3 is 14 residues long. Germline V gene data show CDR1 as LNHDA and CDR2 as SQIVND (reference sequence). CDR3 protein: CASSHPQGGQPQHF. The CDR3 nucleotides are TGTGCCAGTAGCCATCCTCAGGGAGGGCAGCCCCAGCATTTT.

The chain couples TRBV19 to TRBJ2-2; D is unresolved. CDR1 LNHDA and CDR2 SQIVND come from the germline V gene (reference sequence). Trimming removed 5 bases from V and 6 bases from J, with 13 bases in between. The CDR3 extends over 14 amino acids. DNA of the CDR3: TGTGCCAGTAGTTCTGACTCCCCGGCCGGGGAGCTGTTTTTT. Translating it yields CASSSDSPAGELFF.

Concerning this clonotype: Possible read error: a much larger clone is one base away. The rearrangement links TRBV15 to TRBJ2-5; perhaps TRBD2 as D (5 bases). This CDR3 contains 15 residues. CDR1 is LNHNV, CDR2 YYDKDF, per germline (reference sequence). This chain's CDR3 is CTTSRFPGDQETQYF. CDR3 nucleotides: TGTACCACCAGCAGGTTCCCCGGGGACCAAGAGACCCAGTACTTC.

This clonotype has just a few counts. This sequence joins TRBV5-8 and TRBJ2-7; the D gene is possibly TRBD1 (6 bases). Trimming left V 6 bases short and J 3 bases short, with 16 bases between. Germline-derived CDR1 and CDR2 are SGHTS and YDEGEE. The CDR3 consists of 14 residues. This chain's CDR3 is CASTVDRMIYEQYF. The CDR3 bases are TGTGCCAGCACCGTTGACAGGATGATCTACGAGCAGTACTTC.

The chain carries TRBV25-1 and TRBJ1-6; no reliable D call. The CDR3 length is 13 residues. Germline V gene sequence: CDR1 MGHDK, CDR2 SYGVNS. Trimming removed 11 bases at V and 4 bases at J, with 12 bases between. CDR3 protein: CAWSAQYNSPLHF. CDR3 DNA: TGTGCCTGGAGTGCACAATATAATTCACCCCTCCACTTT.

This clonotype came up a few times. This chain links TRBV10-3 with TRBJ1-1; TRBD1 matches at 7 bases. Germline CDR1 and CDR2: ENHRY and SYGVKD. This CDR3 has 14 amino acids. V shed 10 bases and J 3 bases; nucleotides not matched to a gene: 11. CDR3 coding DNA: TGTGCCAGCAGACGACAGGGCCAACACACTGAAGCTTTCTTT. Translation: CASRRQGQHTEAFF.

This clonotype was picked up a small number of times. Written as DNA, the CDR3 is TGCAGTGCTAGGTGGGACACCCATAATTCACCCCTCCACTTT. It codes for CSARWDTHNSPLHF. V is TRBV20-1 and J is TRBJ1-6; D may be TRBD1 (6 bases). Germline CDR1 and CDR2: DFQATT and SNEGSKA (reference sequence). The CDR3 covers 14 residues. Trimming stripped 3 bases from V and 5 bases from J, with 11 bases between.

The chain employs TRBV7-9 and TRBJ2-3; D is uncertain. The CDR3 loop spans 13 amino acids. The germline V gene has CDR1 SEHNR and CDR2 FQNEAQ (reference sequence). Trimming removed 5 bases at V and 0 bases at J, with 6 bases between. The CDR3 loop reads CASSQLSTDTQYF. Written as DNA, the CDR3 is TGTGCCAGCAGCCAGCTTAGCACAGATACGCAGTATTTT.

For this clonotype: A single base separates this from a much larger clone, so it may be a read error. The chain couples TRBV7-9 to TRBJ2-7, with D unresolved. Per germline, CDR1 SEHNR and CDR2 FQNEAQ (reference sequence). This CDR3 has 14 residues. V lost 2 bases, J lost 6 bases, and 14 bases lay in between. CDR3 DNA: TGTGCCAGCAGCTTATCCCAGGCCGCCTCCGAGCAGTACTTC. This translates into CASSLSQAASEQYF.

This clonotype was counted at least ten times. This sequence joins TRBV29-1 and TRBJ1-2; maybe TRBD1 (5 bases). The CDR3 is made up of 11 amino acids. V was shortened by 7 bases and J by 6 bases, with 12 bases between the two germline ends. Germline V gene sequence: CDR1 SQVTM, CDR2 ANQGSEA. This chain's CDR3 is CSAWQGHGYTF. The CDR3 bases are TGCAGCGCTTGGCAGGGACATGGCTACACCTTC.

This clonotype has only a few counts. V usage is TRBV2 and J usage is TRBJ1-1, with D perhaps TRBD1 (5 bases). V was shortened by 7 bases and J by 1 base, with 13 bases between the two germline ends. This CDR3 is 14 amino acids long. Germline CDR1 reads SNHLY; CDR2 reads FYNNEI. The CDR3 DNA follows: TGTGCCAGCATCCCAGGGCGGACGAACACTGAAGCTTTCTTT. Translation: CASIPGRTNTEAFF.

This clonotype has more than one count but fewer than ten. The rearrangement links TRBV2 to TRBJ1-5; D is ambiguous. Germline V gene sequence: CDR1 SNHLY, CDR2 FYNNEI. This CDR3 is built from 13 residues. The ends were cut back, 7 bases at V and 0 bases at J, with 7 bases in the middle. CDR3 nucleotides: TGTGCCAGCAACACCCATAGCAATCAGCCCCAGCATTTT. It is translated as CASNTHSNQPQHF.